This TCR beta chain stems from a study of metastatic and nonmetastatic thyroid tumors. TCRdb reprocessed the PCR reads using MiXCR. The table shows 20,000 to 25,000 clones, with about 20% occurring only once. The CDR3 runs 14 residues. Germline values: CDR1 SNHLY, CDR2 FYNNEI. With 6 bases clipped from V and 2 bases from J, the junction kept 5 bases outside the gene matches. Thyroid surgery was performed in patients who had received no treatment beforehand. The source material was blood. V gene TRBV2 combines with J gene TRBJ1-2, with 8 positions matching TRBD1. The sequence derives from a female donor with papillary thyroid cancer or a benign thyroid nodule (not recorded which). Some clones in this sample may be carry-over from other donors' samples. The CDR3 DNA follows: TGTGCCAGCAGAGACAGGGGAAACAACTATGGCTACACCTTC. This sequence encodes CASRDRGNNYGYTF.